A single sample is the source of the 27 T cell receptor beta chains below, sequenced in a study of blood T cells in healthy people across ages. The use of a sample-barcoded 5' primer and a J-beta primer mix characterized a second PCR of about 6 to 12 cycles. MiXCR was run by TCRdb on the 5' RACE reads, yielding one entry per CDR3 protein. The table has some 1.5 million distinct CDR3 sequences, approximately 42% seen once. The sample taken for sequencing was blood. The receptor source for this set is a young woman in good health.

CDR3 region: CASSQAVGSNQPQHF. In DNA form, the CDR3 reads TGTGCCAGCAGCCAAGCTGTCGGGAGCAATCAGCCCCAGCATTTT. V gene TRBV3-1 combines with J gene TRBJ1-5; D is uncertain. The CDR3 has 15 residues. Germline lookup yields CDR1 LGHDT and CDR2 YNNKEL (reference sequence). V lost 1 base to trimming and J lost 1 base, with 8 bases between them.

This sequence joins TRBV10-3 and TRBJ2-1, with TRBD1 matching over 10 bases. Germline loops: CDR1 ENHRY, CDR2 SYGVKD. V dropped 0 bases and J dropped 9; count of bases not matched to a gene: 8. The CDR3 covers 16 residues. The CDR3 reads CAISESAGQGIGEQFF. In DNA, the CDR3 is TGTGCCATCAGTGAGTCGGCGGGACAGGGGATTGGTGAGCAGTTCTTC.

Details on this clonotype: A much larger clone sits a single nucleotide away, making a read error possible. The chain joins TRBV10-3 to TRBJ2-1; D gene uncertain. The V end was cut by 3 bases, the J end by 4 bases, with 7 bases between. Germline V lookup: CDR1 ENHRY, CDR2 SYGVKD. The CDR3 totals 13 residues. This chain's CDR3 is CAISDTQYNEQFF. CDR3 DNA: TGTGCCATCAGTGATACACAGTACAATGAGCAGTTCTTC.

The genes are TRBV3-1 and TRBJ1-2, with no clear D. Looked up from germline, CDR1 is LGHDT and CDR2 is YNNKEL (reference sequence). Trimming took 4 bases from V and 0 from J, leaving 15 bases between them. The length of the CDR3 is 16 residues. CDR3 sequence: CASSLLGRRANYGYTF. In DNA, the CDR3 is TGTGCCAGCAGCCTCCTAGGACGGAGAGCTAACTATGGCTACACCTTC.

This sequence joins TRBV20-1 and TRBJ1-1; maybe TRBD1 (5 bases). Looked up from germline, CDR1 is DFQATT and CDR2 is SNEGSKA (reference sequence). The CDR3 runs 12 residues. V was trimmed by 2 bases and J by 8 bases, leaving 12 bases between them. DNA for the CDR3: TGCAGTGCTAGATCACCGGGACCCGAAGCTTTCTTT. Protein product: CSARSPGPEAFF.

The V gene is TRBV18, the J gene TRBJ2-5; no firm D call. Per the germline V gene, CDR1 is KGHSH and CDR2 is LQKENI. The V end lost 2 bases, the J end lost 2 bases, and 9 bases lay between the germline ends. CDR3 size: 14 residues. CDR3 sequence: CASSPSAQQETQYF. DNA of the CDR3: TGTGCCAGCTCACCATCGGCACAGCAAGAGACCCAGTACTTC.

The chain carries TRBV3-1 and TRBJ1-1; D might be TRBD1 (5 bases). Germline V gene sequence: CDR1 LGHDT, CDR2 YNNKEL (reference sequence). Trimming removed 1 base at V and 6 bases at J, with 15 bases between. This CDR3 spans 15 amino acids. CDR3 sequence: CASSQGWGGRAEAFF. CDR3 DNA: TGTGCCAGCAGCCAAGGTTGGGGGGGACGAGCTGAAGCTTTCTTT.

This clonotype has just a few counts. The gene calls are TRBV29-1 and TRBJ2-1, with a tentative D call TRBD2 (6 bases). The CDR3 runs 14 residues. Germline V CDR1 and CDR2: SQVTM, ANQGSEA. Trimming pared 6 bases from V and 6 bases from J, leaving 18 bases between. Written as DNA, the CDR3 is TGCAGCGTGACCCCCGGGAGCGCCTTCAATGAGCAGTTCTTC. This sequence encodes CSVTPGSAFNEQFF.

The rearrangement uses TRBV27 and TRBJ2-5; TRBD2 matches 7 bases. The CDR3 is made up of 19 amino acids. After removal of 1 base from V and 11 bases from J, the junction contained 25 bases not matched to a gene. CDR1 is MNHEY, CDR2 SMNVEV, per germline (reference sequence). The CDR3 reads CASSLFAPVSGPLWNEQYF. DNA of the CDR3: TGTGCCAGCAGTTTATTTGCCCCGGTTAGCGGGCCTTTATGGAATGAGCAGTACTTC.

This clonotype was counted between two and nine times. The V call is TRBV2, the J call TRBJ2-3; D is perhaps TRBD1 or TRBD2 (5 bases each). The CDR3 is 13 residues long. V was trimmed by 7 bases and J by 2 bases, leaving 10 bases between them. Germline V gene lookup returns CDR1 SNHLY and CDR2 FYNNEI. The CDR3 DNA is TGTGCCAGCATGGGGACGTCCACAGATACGCAGTATTTT. Amino acids: CASMGTSTDTQYF.

The chain employs TRBV5-6 and TRBJ1-1; 7 bases are a match to TRBD1. There are 11 residues in the CDR3. Looked up from germline, CDR1 is SGHDT and CDR2 is YYEEEE. The junction had 10 bases not matched to a gene; V was cut back by 9 bases and J by 11 bases. The CDR3 protein is CAISRDSAAFF. CDR3 nucleotides: TGTGCCATCAGTCGGGACAGCGCCGCTTTCTTT. The complete variable domain, with remaining parts taken from reference TRBV5-6 and TRBJ1-1, reads DAGVTQSPTHLIKTRGQQVTLRCSPKSGHDTVSWYQQALGQGPQFIFQYYEEEERQRGNFPDRFSGHQFPNYSSELNVNALLLGDSALYLCAISRDSAAFFGQGTRLTVV.

This rearrangement joins TRBV3-1 to TRBJ2-1; D possibly corresponds to TRBD1 (6 bases). The CDR3 has 17 residues. Trimming removed 1 base at V and 2 bases at J, with 15 bases between. Germline loops: CDR1 LGHDT, CDR2 YNNKEL (reference sequence). The CDR3 nucleotides are TGTGCCAGCAGCCAAGGTTTGGGGGCGATAACCTACAATGAGCAGTTCTTC. Translation gives CASSQGLGAITYNEQFF.

This chain connects TRBV27 to TRBJ1-5; perhaps TRBD1 as D (6 bases). Germline V gene sequence: CDR1 MNHEY, CDR2 SMNVEV (reference sequence). Trimming removed 6 bases at V and 4 bases at J, with 19 bases between. This CDR3 has 16 residues. The CDR3 region has the DNA TGTGCCAGCAGACCGGGGGTCAGGGGAGGGAATCAGCCCCAGCATTTT. Protein product: CASRPGVRGGNQPQHF.

The J gene is TRBJ2-3, the V gene TRBV7-2, with 10 bases matching TRBD1. V dropped 7 bases and J dropped 5; count of bases not matched to a gene: 12. This CDR3 has 16 amino acids. Germline loops: CDR1 SGHTA, CDR2 FQGNSA. CDR3 sequence: CASTPNRDRGIDTQYF. CDR3 DNA: TGTGCCAGCACCCCAAACCGGGACAGGGGTATAGATACGCAGTATTTT.

The V call is TRBV7-9, the J call TRBJ1-1, with TRBD1 as a possible D gene (5 bases). V was cut by 5 bases and J by 3 bases, with 16 bases left in between. The CDR3 has 15 residues. Per the germline V gene, CDR1 is SEHNR and CDR2 is FQNEAQ (reference sequence). The CDR3 is CASSTGPVGDTEAFF. The CDR3 DNA follows: TGTGCCAGCAGCACAGGCCCGGTAGGGGACACTGAAGCTTTCTTT.

This clonotype appeared once. This chain joins TRBV5-1 and TRBJ2-5, with a weak D call TRBD1 (5 bases). Per the germline V gene, CDR1 is SGHRS and CDR2 is YFSETQ. The CDR3 length is 13 residues. V was trimmed by 3 bases and J by 4 bases, leaving 10 bases between them. CDR3 in DNA: TGCGCCAGCAGCTGCGGCCAGGGAGAGACCCAGTACTTC. Translated: CASSCGQGETQYF.

V and J are TRBV20-1 and TRBJ2-1; TRBD2 agrees at 8 bases. There are 15 residues in the CDR3. CDR1 DFQATT and CDR2 SNEGSKA come from the germline V gene (reference sequence). V dropped 1 base and J dropped 3; count of bases not matched to a gene: 5. CDR3 region: CSARAAGGRYNEQFF. The CDR3 region has the DNA TGCAGTGCTAGAGCGGCGGGAGGCCGCTACAATGAGCAGTTCTTC.

V is TRBV7-2 and J is TRBJ2-5; 7 bases are a match to TRBD1. The J call is in doubt because the DNA end fits TRBJ2-4 better. Germline loops: CDR1 SGHTA, CDR2 FQGNSA. CDR3 size: 15 residues. The CDR3 sequence: CASSLAGGTVSIQYF. CDR3 DNA: TGTGCCAGCAGCTTAGCAGGGGGCACGGTGTCCATTCAGTACTTC.

This rearrangement joins TRBV6-1 to TRBJ2-7; D is unclear. The V end was cut by 2 bases, the J end by 2 bases, with 7 bases between. This CDR3 has 13 amino acids. Germline V CDR1 and CDR2: MNHNS, SASEGT. The CDR3 loop is CASSEFTAYEQYF. In nucleotides, the CDR3 is TGTGCCAGCAGTGAATTTACGGCCTACGAGCAGTACTTC.

The rearrangement uses TRBV5-1 and TRBJ1-4; D may be TRBD1 (6 bases). This CDR3 spans 14 amino acids. Germline V gene lookup returns CDR1 SGHRS and CDR2 YFSETQ. V was shortened by 2 bases and J by 10 bases, with 15 bases between the two germline ends. The CDR3 DNA reads TGCGCCAGCAGCTTCACCGACAGGCCAGGAAAACTGTTTTTT. This encodes CASSFTDRPGKLFF.

V gene TRBV3-1 combines with J gene TRBJ2-7; TRBD2 is a possible D gene (6 bases). This CDR3 comprises 15 residues. Germline CDR1 is LGHDT and CDR2 is YNNKEL (reference sequence). The V and J ends lost 0 bases and 7 bases respectively, with 16 bases between them. CDR3: CASSQDAGSGGEQYF. CDR3 coding DNA: TGTGCCAGCAGCCAAGACGCGGGGTCTGGGGGGGAGCAGTACTTC.

The table lists this clonotype with a few counts. This chain joins TRBV10-2 and TRBJ2-7; possibly TRBD1 for D (6 bases). The germline gives CDR1 WSHSY, CDR2 SAAADI. The CDR3 consists of 15 residues. V lost 2 bases and J 6 bases, leaving 17 bases between the germline ends. CDR3 coding DNA: TGCGCCAGCAGTGAGGTTCCAGGGGTCGTGGGCGAGCAGTACTTC. As protein: CASSEVPGVVGEQYF.

V is TRBV20-1 and J is TRBJ2-1, with D perhaps TRBD2 (6 bases). The CDR3 contains 14 residues. Trimming pared 3 bases from V and 8 bases from J, leaving 17 bases between. Germline V gene sequence: CDR1 DFQATT, CDR2 SNEGSKA (reference sequence). The CDR3 nucleotides are TGCAGTGCTAGTGAGACTAGTTTACAACATGAGCAGTTCTTC. Encoded protein: CSASETSLQHEQFF.

This clonotype was seen a few times. The chain employs TRBV6-6 and TRBJ2-5; D is unclear. The J call is doubtful: the DNA matches TRBJ2-7 better. Germline V gene lookup returns CDR1 MNHNY and CDR2 SVGAGI (reference sequence). CDR3 length equals 11 residues. CDR3 sequence (DNA): TGTGCCAGCAGTTACAGGTCCGAGCAGTACTTC. Translated, it gives CASSYRSEQYF.

This clonotype was seen many times. The chain links TRBV10-2 to TRBJ2-3; D is uncertain. The CDR3 contains 14 residues. Deletions cut 0 bases from V and 5 bases from J, with 9 bases between. Germline lookup yields CDR1 WSHSY and CDR2 SAAADI. This CDR3 is CASSESGRGDTQYF. DNA of the CDR3: TGCGCCAGCAGTGAGTCAGGTCGTGGAGATACGCAGTATTTT.

J is TRBJ1-1 and V is TRBV7-9, with a tentative D call TRBD1 (5 bases). The CDR3 is made up of 13 amino acids. Germline lookup yields CDR1 SEHNR and CDR2 FQNEAQ (reference sequence). Between the trimmed V and J ends, which lost 3 bases and 6 bases, there was a span of 11 bases. The CDR3 DNA follows: TGTGCCAGCAGCTTGGGGGATTGGTCTGAAGCTTTCTTT. Protein sequence: CASSLGDWSEAFF. The full variable domain, in which reference TRBV7-9 and TRBJ1-1 provide the parts outside the CDR3, is DTGVSQNPRHKITKRGQNVTFRCDPISEHNRLYWYRQTLGQGPEFLTYFQNEAQLEKSRLLSDRFSAERPKGSFSTLEIQRTEQGDSAMYLCASSLGDWSEAFFGQGTRLTVV.

This clonotype showed up just a few times. The chain combines TRBV20-1 with TRBJ2-3; D ambiguous. V was shortened by 3 bases and J by 2 bases, with 9 bases between the two germline ends. The CDR3 is 13 residues long. The germline V gene encodes CDR1 DFQATT and CDR2 SNEGSKA (reference sequence). CDR3 nucleotide sequence: TGCAGTGCTAGCCAGGAAATCACAGATACGCAGTATTTT. Its protein product is CSASQEITDTQYF.